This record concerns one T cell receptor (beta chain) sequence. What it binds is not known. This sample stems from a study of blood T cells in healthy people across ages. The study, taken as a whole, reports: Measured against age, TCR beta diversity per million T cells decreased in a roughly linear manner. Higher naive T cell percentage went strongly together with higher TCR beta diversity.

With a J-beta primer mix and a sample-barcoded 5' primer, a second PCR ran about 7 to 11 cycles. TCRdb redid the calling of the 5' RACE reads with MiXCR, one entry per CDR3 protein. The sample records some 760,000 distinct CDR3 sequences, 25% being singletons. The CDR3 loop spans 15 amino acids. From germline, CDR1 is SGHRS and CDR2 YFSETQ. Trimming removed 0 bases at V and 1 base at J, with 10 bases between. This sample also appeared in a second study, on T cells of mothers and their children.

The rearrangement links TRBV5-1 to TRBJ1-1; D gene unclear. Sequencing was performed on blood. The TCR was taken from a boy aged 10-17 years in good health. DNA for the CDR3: TGCGCCAGCAGCTTGGGAAGCGGGCGGAACACTGAAGCTTTCTTT. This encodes CASSLGSGRNTEAFF.